The 20 T cell receptor beta chains in this list originate from one sample, sequenced in a study of CD8+ T cells in alopecia areata. Markers used for sorting pooled cutaneous lymph node cells were CD4, CD8alpha, NKG2D, NKG2ACE and others. RNA was isolated and reverse transcribed to cDNA, the sequencing template. Profiling relied on immunoSEQ multiplex PCR, and the TCRdb table lists in-frame clones only, not all of them. This sample comprises 15,000 to 20,000 clones, none seen once only. Sequencing input: CD8+ T cells sorted from a lymph node. The source of these receptors is a C3H/HeJ mouse with alopecia areata. The strain bears MHC haplotype H2-k.

This clone has a count of ten or more. Gene labels here are mouse ones. The read stops 4 residues short of the end of the CDR3; the missing end is completed from the germline J gene. The chain carries TRBV13-3 and TRBJ2-4; 7 bases are shared with TRBD1. J gave up 3 bases and V 3 bases, and 7 bases lay outside the gene matches. This CDR3 is built from 15 residues. From germline, CDR1 is NNHDY and CDR2 SYVADS. The part of the CDR3 DNA that was read is TGTGCCAGCAGTGGGCAGGGGGAGACCCAAAAC. Its translation is CASSGQGETQN. The entire CDR3 sequence reads CASSGQGETQNTLYF. Full variable domain (rest looked up from reference TRBV13-3 and TRBJ2-4): EAAVTQSPRSKVAVTGGKVTLSCHQTNNHDYMYWYRQDTGHGLRLIHYSYVADSTEKGDIPDGYKASRPSQENFSLILELASLSQTAVYFCASSGQGETQNTLYFGAGTRLSVL.

This clone was seen ten or more times. Mouse names are used for the genes. The read falls 4 residues short of the CDR3 end, and the missing part is taken from the germline J gene. V and J are TRBV1 and TRBJ2-5; 8 nucleotides line up with TRBD2. The V and J ends lost 4 bases and 3 bases, in that order; junction bases with no gene match: 3. Germline loops: CDR1 NSQYPW, CDR2 LRSPGD (reference sequence). CDR3 length equals 14 residues. CDR3 bases read: TGCACCTGCAGTGGCCGGGACTGGCAAGAC. Protein sequence: CTCSGRDWQD. The entire CDR3 is CTCSGRDWQDTQYF.

With respect to this clone: Mouse gene names and germline throughout. The sequenced fragment ends 4 residues before the CDR3 boundary, so the rest is inferred from the germline J gene. This sequence joins TRBV1 and TRBJ2-1; a weak D match, TRBD2 (6 bases). V was trimmed by 4 bases and J by 5 bases, leaving 6 bases between them. Germline CDR1 is NSQYPW and CDR2 is LRSPGD (reference sequence). The CDR3 has 12 residues. The sequenced CDR3 bases are TGCACCTGCAGTGGGACTGATGCT. It specifies CTCSGTDA. The entire CDR3 sequence reads CTCSGTDAEQFF. Using reference TRBV1 and TRBJ2-1 for the parts outside the CDR3, the full variable domain is VTLLEQNPRWRLVPRGQAVNLRCILKNSQYPWMSWYQQDLQKQLQWLFTLRSPGDKEVKSLPGADYLATRVTDTELRLQVANMSQGRTLYCTCSGTDAEQFFGPGTRLTVL.

As for this clone: Genes here carry mouse names. The read comes to an end 4 residues before the CDR3 does, leaving the germline J gene to fill in the end. The chain joins TRBV20 to TRBJ1-1; D unresolved. CDR3 length: 13 amino acids. V lost 0 bases to trimming and J lost 0 bases, with 5 bases between them. The germline CDR1 and CDR2 sequences are GFQATS and STVNSAI. CDR3 bases read: TGTGGTGCTAGGGAACAGACAAACACA. This sequence encodes CGAREQTNT. The whole CDR3 sequence is CGAREQTNTEVFF.

A note on this clone: The gene symbols are mouse symbols. The read ends 4 residues early relative to the CDR3; the germline J gene fills the gap. V is TRBV13-1 and J is TRBJ2-3, with D maybe TRBD1 (6 bases). The CDR3 consists of 16 residues. Trimming cost V 0 bases and J 0 bases, with 11 bases left between them. Germline lookup yields CDR1 NSHNY and CDR2 SYGAGN. Partial CDR3 DNA: TGTGCCAGCAGTGATGTGGGCAGGGGTAGTGCAGAA. Its protein product is CASSDVGRGSAE. The full-length CDR3 reads as CASSDVGRGSAETLYF.

Regarding this clone: Gene names and germline refer to mouse. The CDR3 end falls 4 residues outside the read, so it is completed with the germline J gene. The rearrangement links TRBV19 to TRBJ2-7, with 12 bases lining up with TRBD2. Per the germline V gene, CDR1 is FNHDT and CDR2 is SITEND (reference sequence). The CDR3 contains 15 residues. CDR3 residues: CASSIGTGGEYEQYF. The sequenced part of the CDR3 DNA is TGTGCCAGCAGTATAGGGACTGGGGGGGAGTAT.

This clone was observed a handful of times. Genes and germline are mouse. The read ends 4 residues shy of where the CDR3 ends; the end is completed using the germline J gene. The chain uses TRBV13-3 and TRBJ2-1; D might be TRBD2 (6 bases). Per the germline V gene, CDR1 is NNHDY and CDR2 is SYVADS. This CDR3 spans 16 amino acids. V shed 0 bases and J shed 0 bases, with 10 bases lying between them. The DNA read from the CDR3 is TGTGCCAGCAGTGATGGGGGGGTTCTTAACTATGCT. This codes for CASSDGGVLNYA. The CDR3 reads in full as CASSDGGVLNYAEQFF.

This clone showed up many times. The gene names given are mouse names. The read is 4 residues too short to cover the CDR3 end, so that end is filled in from the germline J gene. This chain links TRBV13-3 with TRBJ2-1, with TRBD2 identical over 13 bases. Germline-derived CDR1 and CDR2 are NNHDY and SYVADS. This CDR3 has 17 residues. V trimming: 0 bases; J trimming: 4 bases; junction bases outside the gene matches: 4. The DNA read from the CDR3 is TGTGCCAGCAGTGATGCCCGGGACTGGGGGGGATATGCT. Its protein product is CASSDARDWGGYA. The entire CDR3 protein reads CASSDARDWGGYAEQFF.

This clone showed up many times. Gene names are mouse gene names. The read halts 4 residues ahead of the CDR3 end, with the missing end drawn from the germline J gene. The chain is built from TRBV13-3 and TRBJ2-4, with 11 bases fitting TRBD1. The CDR3 has 15 amino acids. V lost 5 bases, J lost 1 base, and 3 bases stayed unmatched. Per the germline V gene, CDR1 is NNHDY and CDR2 is SYVADS. The CDR3 loop is CASRQDRGRQNTLYF. The sequenced part of the CDR3 DNA is TGTGCCAGCAGGCAGGACAGGGGGCGTCAAAAC.

For this clone: Mouse names are used for the genes. The read comes to an end 4 residues before the CDR3 does, leaving the germline J gene to fill in the end. This chain connects TRBV13-3 to TRBJ2-4, with D maybe TRBD2 (6 bases). Trimming removed 2 bases from V and 1 base from J, with 8 bases in between. The CDR3 spans 14 residues. Germline V gene sequence: CDR1 NNHDY, CDR2 SYVADS. The sequenced CDR3 bases are TGTGCCAGCAGTGACCCTGGGGGTCAAAAC. It codes for CASSDPGGQN. The whole CDR3 reads CASSDPGGQNTLYF.

This clone was counted a few times. The translated DNA and TCRdb's protein are not identical at residue 11; the protein here was translated from the DNA. Gene names denote mouse genes. The missing CDR3 end, 3 residues past where the read stops, is filled in from the germline J gene. The gene calls are TRBV5 and TRBJ1-3; 7 positions agree with TRBD1. Germline lookup yields CDR1 LGHNA and CDR2 YNLKQL (reference sequence). The CDR3 consists of 14 residues. V lost 4 bases, J lost 2 bases, and 2 bases stayed unmatched. The DNA read from the CDR3 is TGTGCCAGCAGCCCCGGGACAGCTGGAAATACG. This sequence encodes CASSPGTAGNT. The whole CDR3 protein is CASSPGTAGNTLYF.

This clone has just a few counts. Gene names and germline refer to mouse. This chain's CDR3 is CASSIRQANTEVFF. The DNA read from the CDR3 is TGTGCCAGCAGTATCCGACAGGCAAACACA. This chain joins TRBV19 and TRBJ1-1, with a weak D call TRBD1 (6 bases). With the read ending 4 residues before the CDR3 end, the germline J gene is used to fill in that end. CDR1 and CDR2 (germline): FNHDT, SITEND (reference sequence). The CDR3 is made up of 14 amino acids. The V end was cut by 2 bases, the J end by 0 bases, with 8 bases between. Full variable domain (rest looked up from reference TRBV19 and TRBJ1-1): GGIITQTPKFLIGQEGQKLTLKCQQNFNHDTMYWYRQDSGKGLRLIYYSITENDLQKGDLSEGYDASREKKSSFSLTVTSAQKNEMAVFLCASSIRQANTEVFFGKGTRLTVV.

This clone was counted a few times. These gene names are mouse names. The sequence runs out 4 residues before the end of the CDR3; the remainder is reconstructed from the germline J gene. This chain uses TRBV13-1 with TRBJ2-2; D possibly corresponds to TRBD1 (6 bases). Germline values: CDR1 NSHNY, CDR2 SYGAGN. Between the trimmed V and J ends, which lost 0 bases and 0 bases, there was a span of 9 bases. There are 16 residues in the CDR3. CDR3 residues: CASSDANRANTGQLYF. CDR3 DNA, as far as it was read: TGTGCCAGCAGTGATGCAAACAGGGCAAACACCGGG.

In the case of this clone: Genes here carry mouse names. Sequencing ends 4 residues short of the CDR3 end; the germline J gene provides the rest. V gene TRBV13-1 combines with J gene TRBJ2-1; weak D call: TRBD2 (5 bases). This CDR3 has 12 residues. The germline V gene has CDR1 NSHNY and CDR2 SYGAGN. V was trimmed by 3 bases and J by 5 bases, leaving 6 bases between them. CDR3: CASSAGNAEQFF. CDR3 DNA, as far as it was read: TGTGCCAGCAGTGCTGGGAATGCT.

Turning to this clone: Gene labels here are mouse ones. Read sequence stops 4 residues before the CDR3 end, and the germline J gene provides the missing end. V usage is TRBV1 and J usage is TRBJ2-3; possibly TRBD1 for D (5 bases). The germline V gene encodes CDR1 NSQYPW and CDR2 LRSPGD (reference sequence). This CDR3 has 15 residues. The V end lost 0 bases, the J end lost 3 bases, and 10 bases lay between the germline ends. The CDR3 region is CTCSAERGGAETLYF. The part of the CDR3 DNA that was read is TGCACCTGCAGTGCAGAGAGGGGAGGGGCAGAA.

The sample holds many counts of this clone. The gene symbols are mouse symbols. The read ends 4 residues shy of where the CDR3 ends; the end is completed using the germline J gene. J is TRBJ2-2 and V is TRBV1; D perhaps matches TRBD1 (5 bases). Between the trimmed V and J ends, which lost 0 bases and 1 base, there was a span of 12 bases. This CDR3 has 17 amino acids. Germline V gene sequence: CDR1 NSQYPW, CDR2 LRSPGD (reference sequence). Partial CDR3 DNA: TGCACCTGCAGTGCAGATCGTAGTCAGGGAAACACCGGG. This sequence encodes CTCSADRSQGNTG. The whole CDR3 region reads CTCSADRSQGNTGQLYF.

This clone was picked up many times. Germline and genes: mouse. The sequence runs out 4 residues before the end of the CDR3; the remainder is reconstructed from the germline J gene. J is TRBJ1-1 and V is TRBV1, with a tentative D call TRBD1 (6 bases). V shed 3 bases and J shed 1 base, with 9 bases lying between them. This CDR3 is built from 14 residues. CDR1 is NSQYPW, CDR2 LRSPGD, per germline (reference sequence). The sequenced CDR3 bases are TGCACCTGCAGTGCGCCGGGACAAAACACA. The encoded protein is CTCSAPGQNT. Given in full, the CDR3 is CTCSAPGQNTEVFF. Complete variable domain (other parts from reference TRBV1 and TRBJ1-1): VTLLEQNPRWRLVPRGQAVNLRCILKNSQYPWMSWYQQDLQKQLQWLFTLRSPGDKEVKSLPGADYLATRVTDTELRLQVANMSQGRTLYCTCSAPGQNTEVFFGKGTRLTVV.

This clone came up a few times. Gene names are the mouse ones. Coverage ceases 4 residues before the CDR3 finishes, and the germline J gene fills in the end. This chain joins TRBV19 and TRBJ2-7; TRBD2 matches 7 bases. The V and J ends lost 0 bases and 0 bases, in that order; junction bases with no gene match: 6. Germline CDR1 reads FNHDT; CDR2 reads SITEND (reference sequence). The CDR3 has 16 residues. The DNA read from the CDR3 is TGTGCCAGCAGTATAGGCCCCACTGGGGACTCCTAT. It encodes CASSIGPTGDSY. The CDR3 in full is CASSIGPTGDSYEQYF.

This clone was seen a handful of times. Each gene name is a mouse one. The read halts 4 residues ahead of the CDR3 end, with the missing end drawn from the germline J gene. V gene TRBV13-1 combines with J gene TRBJ2-2; 7 nucleotides agree with TRBD1. This CDR3 has 16 amino acids. CDR1 and CDR2 from the germline V gene are NSHNY and SYGAGN. J was trimmed by 4 bases and V by 4 bases; bases with no gene match: 10. CDR3: CASSPPNRGGTGQLYF. CDR3 DNA (partial): TGTGCCAGCAGTCCACCCAACAGGGGCGGCACCGGG.

This clone was observed a handful of times. All gene names here are mouse names. Coverage ceases 4 residues before the CDR3 finishes, and the germline J gene fills in the end. The chain carries TRBV17 and TRBJ2-4; no clear D. Germline CDR1 reads MNHDT; CDR2 reads YYDKIL. The CDR3 consists of 13 residues. The CDR3 is CASSSGWKNTLYF. The sequenced CDR3 bases are TGTGCTAGCAGTAGTGGCTGGAAAAAC.